Listed below are T cell receptor beta chains from one sample, sequenced in a study of blood T cells in healthy people across ages. TCRdb re-derived calls from the 5' RACE reads in MiXCR, one entry per CDR3 protein. The table has hundreds of thousands of distinct CDR3 sequences, 55% to 75% seen once; the top ten hold roughly 20%. Source material: blood. The receptors stem from a man aged 25 to 40 in good health. Both conserved end residues are part of each CDR3. D genes are given only for firm matches. Size is omitted from some rows. Given values are once, few, many or a class for expanded clones.

NA,TRBD1,TRBV9,TRBJ2-7,TGTGCCAGCAGCCCGCAGACAGGGGCTATCTACGAGCAGTACTTC,CASSPQTGAIYEQYF
NA,NA,TRBV10-3,TRBJ2-7,TGTGCCATCAGTGAGGAAAATGCACTATCCTACGAGCAGTACTTC,CAISEENALSYEQYF
NA,NA,TRBV30,TRBJ1-2,TGTGCCTGGAGTGTACTTGGGGTTAACTATGGCTACACCTTC,CAWSVLGVNYGYTF
few,NA,TRBV6-5,TRBJ2-7,TGTGCCAGCAGTTCCAGGGCGTTCGAGCAGTACTTC,CASSSRAFEQYF
few,NA,TRBV29-1,TRBJ2-3,TGCAGCGTGCCAAGGGGGGATACGCAGTATTTT,CSVPRGDTQYF
NA,TRBD2,TRBV20-1,TRBJ2-3,TGCAGTGCTTGTCCTCTAGCGGCTAGCACAGATACGCAGTATTTT,CSACPLAASTDTQYF
NA,TRBD1,TRBV28,TRBJ2-6,TGTGCCAGCAGTTCAGCTGGGACAGGGGGCTTTGGGGCCAACGTCCTGACTTTC,CASSSAGTGGFGANVLTF
NA,NA,TRBV27,TRBJ2-7,TGTGCCAGCAGTGTTGGACAATTCTACGAGCAGTACTTC,CASSVGQFYEQYF
NA,TRBD2,TRBV7-3,TRBJ2-4,TGTGCCAGCAGCTGGACTAGCGGAAACATTCAGTACTTC,CASSWTSGNIQYF
NA,NA,TRBV5-1,TRBJ2-3,TGCGCCAGCAGCGCCGACCTCACAGATACGCAGTATTTT,CASSADLTDTQYF